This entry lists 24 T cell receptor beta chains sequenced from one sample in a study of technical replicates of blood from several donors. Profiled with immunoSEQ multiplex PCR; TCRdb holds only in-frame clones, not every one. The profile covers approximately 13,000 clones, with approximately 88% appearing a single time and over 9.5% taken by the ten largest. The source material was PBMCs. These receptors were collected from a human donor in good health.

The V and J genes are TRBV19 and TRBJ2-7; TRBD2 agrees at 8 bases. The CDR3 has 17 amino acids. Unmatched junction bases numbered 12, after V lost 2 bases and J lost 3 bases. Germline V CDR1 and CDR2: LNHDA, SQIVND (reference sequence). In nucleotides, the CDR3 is TGTGCCAGTAGTATAAACCCCCTCGCGGGAGGCCACTACGAGCAGTACTTC. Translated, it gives CASSINPLAGGHYEQYF.

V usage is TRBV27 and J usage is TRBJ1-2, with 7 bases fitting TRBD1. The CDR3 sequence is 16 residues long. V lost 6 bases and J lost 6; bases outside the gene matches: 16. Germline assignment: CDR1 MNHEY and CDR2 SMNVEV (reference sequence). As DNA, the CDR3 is TGTGCCAGCAGACCCAGGGGGGATTGGGCATTGGATGGCTACACCTTC. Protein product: CASRPRGDWALDGYTF.

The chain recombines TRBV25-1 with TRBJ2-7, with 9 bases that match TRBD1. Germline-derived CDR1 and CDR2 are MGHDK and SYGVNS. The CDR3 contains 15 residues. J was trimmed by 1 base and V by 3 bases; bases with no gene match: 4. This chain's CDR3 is CASSDYGTGSYEQYF. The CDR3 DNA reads TGTGCCAGCAGTGATTACGGGACAGGGTCCTACGAGCAGTACTTC.

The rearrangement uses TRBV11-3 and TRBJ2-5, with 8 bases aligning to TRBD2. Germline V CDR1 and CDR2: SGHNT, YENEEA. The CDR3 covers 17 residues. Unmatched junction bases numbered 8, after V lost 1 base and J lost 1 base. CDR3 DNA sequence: TGTGCCAGCAGCTTAGGGCTCACTAGCGGAGGCCAAGAGACCCAGTACTTC. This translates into CASSLGLTSGGQETQYF.

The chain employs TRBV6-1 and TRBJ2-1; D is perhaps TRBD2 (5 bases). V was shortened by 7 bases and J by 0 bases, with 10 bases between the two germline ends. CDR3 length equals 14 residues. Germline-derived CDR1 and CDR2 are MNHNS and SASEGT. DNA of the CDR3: TGTGCCAGCACCCCCGGGATCTCCTACAATGAGCAGTTCTTC. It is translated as CASTPGISYNEQFF.

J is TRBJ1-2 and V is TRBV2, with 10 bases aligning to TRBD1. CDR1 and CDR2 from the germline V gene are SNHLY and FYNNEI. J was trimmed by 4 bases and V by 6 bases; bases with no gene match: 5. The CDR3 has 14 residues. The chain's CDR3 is CASSGQGEGYGYTF. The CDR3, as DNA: TGTGCCAGCAGCGGACAGGGGGAGGGCTATGGCTACACCTTC.

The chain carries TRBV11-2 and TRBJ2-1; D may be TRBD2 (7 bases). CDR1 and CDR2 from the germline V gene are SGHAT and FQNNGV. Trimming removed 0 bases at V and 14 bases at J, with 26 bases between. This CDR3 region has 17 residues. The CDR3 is CASSLEGGPPASKGKFF. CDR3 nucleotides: TGTGCCAGCAGCTTAGAGGGGGGGCCCCCAGCCTCTAAAGGCAAGTTCTTC.

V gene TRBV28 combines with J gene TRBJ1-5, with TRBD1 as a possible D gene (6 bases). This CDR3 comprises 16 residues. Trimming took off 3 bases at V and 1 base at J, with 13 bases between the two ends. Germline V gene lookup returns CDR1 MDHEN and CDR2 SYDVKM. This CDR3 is CASSFQGFGSNQPQHF. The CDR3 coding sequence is TGTGCCAGCAGTTTCCAGGGGTTTGGGAGCAATCAGCCCCAGCATTTT. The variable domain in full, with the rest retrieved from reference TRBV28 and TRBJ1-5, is DVKVTQSSRYLVKRTGEKVFLECVQDMDHENMFWYRQDPGLGLRLIYFSYDVKMKEKGDIPEGYSVSREKKERFSLILESASTNQTSMYLCASSFQGFGSNQPQHFGDGTRLSIL.

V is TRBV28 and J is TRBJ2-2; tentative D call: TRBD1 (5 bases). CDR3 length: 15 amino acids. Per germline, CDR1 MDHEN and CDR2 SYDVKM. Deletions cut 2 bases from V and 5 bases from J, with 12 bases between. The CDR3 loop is CASSLVQGRTGELFF. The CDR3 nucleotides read TGTGCCAGCAGTTTAGTGCAGGGAAGAACCGGGGAGCTGTTTTTT.

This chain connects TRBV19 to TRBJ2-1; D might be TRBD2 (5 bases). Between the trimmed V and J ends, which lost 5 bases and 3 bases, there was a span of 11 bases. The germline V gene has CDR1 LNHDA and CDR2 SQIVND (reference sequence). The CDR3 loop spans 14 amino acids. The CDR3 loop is CASSGGRDYNEQFF. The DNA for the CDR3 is TGTGCCAGTAGTGGCGGGCGTGACTACAATGAGCAGTTCTTC.

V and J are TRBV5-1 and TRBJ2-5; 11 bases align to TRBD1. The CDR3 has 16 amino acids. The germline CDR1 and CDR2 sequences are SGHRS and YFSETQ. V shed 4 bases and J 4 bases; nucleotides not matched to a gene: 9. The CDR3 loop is CASSQTPGQGGETQYF. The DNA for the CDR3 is TGCGCCAGCAGCCAAACTCCGGGACAGGGGGGAGAGACCCAGTACTTC.

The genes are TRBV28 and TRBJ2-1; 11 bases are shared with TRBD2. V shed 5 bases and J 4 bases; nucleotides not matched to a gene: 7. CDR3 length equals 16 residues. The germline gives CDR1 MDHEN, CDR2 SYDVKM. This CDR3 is CASSPQTSGMYNEQFF. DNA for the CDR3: TGTGCCAGCAGTCCACAGACTAGCGGGATGTACAATGAGCAGTTCTTC.

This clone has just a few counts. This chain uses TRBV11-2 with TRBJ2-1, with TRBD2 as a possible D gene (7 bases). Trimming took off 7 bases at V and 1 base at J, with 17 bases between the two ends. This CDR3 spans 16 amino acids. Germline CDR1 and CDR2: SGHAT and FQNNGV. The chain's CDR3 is CASKGVREISYNEQFF. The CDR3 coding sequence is TGTGCCAGCAAGGGGGTGCGGGAGATATCCTACAATGAGCAGTTCTTC. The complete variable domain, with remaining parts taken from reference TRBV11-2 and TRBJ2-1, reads EAGVAQSPRYKIIEKRQSVAFWCNPISGHATLYWYQQILGQGPKLLIQFQNNGVVDDSQLPKDRFSAERLKGVDSTLKIQPAKLEDSAVYLCASKGVREISYNEQFFGPGTRLTVL.

The CDR3 is CASSQTGEGYTF. In DNA, the CDR3 is TGCGCCAGCAGTCAGACAGGGGAAGGCTACACCTTC. The J gene is TRBJ1-2, the V gene TRBV10-2; 8 positions match TRBD1. The V gene end was trimmed by 5 bases and the J gene end by 8 bases; junction bases not matched to a gene: 4. There are 12 residues in the CDR3. The germline V gene has CDR1 WSHSY and CDR2 SAAADI.

This chain's CDR3 is CASSIAGGNQPQHF. The CDR3 bases are TGTGCCAGTAGTATTGCAGGTGGCAATCAGCCCCAGCATTTT. This rearrangement joins TRBV19 to TRBJ1-5; D unresolved. CDR1 is LNHDA and CDR2 is SQIVND in the germline V gene (reference sequence). Trimming shortened V by 3 bases and J by 2 bases, and 8 bases separated the two germline ends. This CDR3 has 14 amino acids. Filled out from reference TRBV19 and TRBJ1-5, the complete variable domain reads DGGITQSPKYLFRKEGQNVTLSCEQNLNHDAMYWYRQDPGQGLRLIYYSQIVNDFQKGDIAEGYSVSREKKESFPLTVTSAQKNPTAFYLCASSIAGGNQPQHFGDGTRLSIL.

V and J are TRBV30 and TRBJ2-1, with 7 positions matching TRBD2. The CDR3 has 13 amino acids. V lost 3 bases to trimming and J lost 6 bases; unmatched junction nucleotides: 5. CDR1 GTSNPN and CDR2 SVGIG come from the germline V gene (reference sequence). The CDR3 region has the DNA TGTGCCTGGAGCGGGGAGGGACCCAATGAGCAGTTCTTC. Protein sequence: CAWSGEGPNEQFF.

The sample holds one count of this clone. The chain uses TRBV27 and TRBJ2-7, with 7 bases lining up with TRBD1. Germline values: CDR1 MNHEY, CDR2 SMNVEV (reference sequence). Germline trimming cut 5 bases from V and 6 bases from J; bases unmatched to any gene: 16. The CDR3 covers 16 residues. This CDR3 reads CASSPAGPTGSGEQYF. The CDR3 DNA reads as TGTGCCAGCAGTCCCGCTGGACCGACAGGGTCGGGCGAGCAGTACTTC.

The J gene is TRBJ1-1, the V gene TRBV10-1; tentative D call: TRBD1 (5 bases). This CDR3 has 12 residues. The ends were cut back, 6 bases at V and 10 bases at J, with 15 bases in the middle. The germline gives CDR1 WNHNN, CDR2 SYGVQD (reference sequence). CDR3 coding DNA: TGCGCCAGCAGCTTACAGGCACCTGCAGCTTTCTTT. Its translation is CASSLQAPAAFF.

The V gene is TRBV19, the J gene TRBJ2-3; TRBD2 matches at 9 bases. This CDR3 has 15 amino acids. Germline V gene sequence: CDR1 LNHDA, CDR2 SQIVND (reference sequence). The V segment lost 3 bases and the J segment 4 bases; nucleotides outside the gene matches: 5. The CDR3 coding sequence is TGTGCCAGTAGTATGTCCGCGGGAGGGTCAGATACGCAGTATTTT. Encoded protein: CASSMSAGGSDTQYF.

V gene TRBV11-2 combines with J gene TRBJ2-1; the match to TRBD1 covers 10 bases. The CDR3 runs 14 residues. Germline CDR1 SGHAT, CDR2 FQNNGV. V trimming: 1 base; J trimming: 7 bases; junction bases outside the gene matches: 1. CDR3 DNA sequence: TGTGCCAGCAGCTTAGGACAGGGGGCAAATGAGCAGTTCTTC. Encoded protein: CASSLGQGANEQFF.

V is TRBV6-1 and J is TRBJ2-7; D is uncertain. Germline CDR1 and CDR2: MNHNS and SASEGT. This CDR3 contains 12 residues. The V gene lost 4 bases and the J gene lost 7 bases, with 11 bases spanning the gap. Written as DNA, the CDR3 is TGTGCCAGCAGTGCACATATTGTGGAGCAGTACTTC. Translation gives CASSAHIVEQYF.

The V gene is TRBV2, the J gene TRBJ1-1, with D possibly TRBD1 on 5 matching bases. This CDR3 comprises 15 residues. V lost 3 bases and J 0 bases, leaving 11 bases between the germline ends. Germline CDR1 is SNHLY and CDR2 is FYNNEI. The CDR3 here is CASSDFTGVNTEAFF. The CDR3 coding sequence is TGTGCCAGCAGTGATTTTACAGGAGTGAACACTGAAGCTTTCTTT.

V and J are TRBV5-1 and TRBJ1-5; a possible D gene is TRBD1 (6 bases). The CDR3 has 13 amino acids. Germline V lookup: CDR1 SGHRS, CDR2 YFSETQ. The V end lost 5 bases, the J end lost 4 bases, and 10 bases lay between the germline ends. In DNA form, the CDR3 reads TGCGCCAGCAGACCAGGGGAAAATCAGCCCCAGCATTTT. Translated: CASRPGENQPQHF. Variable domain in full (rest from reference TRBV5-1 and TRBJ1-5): KAGVTQTPRYLIKTRGQQVTLSCSPISGHRSVSWYQQTPGQGLQFLFEYFSETQRNKGNFPGRFSGRQFSNSRSEMNVSTLELGDSALYLCASRPGENQPQHFGDGTRLSIL.

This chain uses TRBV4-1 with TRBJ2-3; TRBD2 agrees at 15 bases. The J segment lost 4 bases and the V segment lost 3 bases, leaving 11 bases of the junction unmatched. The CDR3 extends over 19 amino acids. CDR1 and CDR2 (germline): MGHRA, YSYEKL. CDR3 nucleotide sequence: TGCGCCAGCAGCCACCCCGGACTAGCGGGAGGGAGTGAAGCAGATACGCAGTATTTT. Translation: CASSHPGLAGGSEADTQYF.